This TCR beta chain was identified during a study of cytomegalovirus exposure and HLA in healthy donors. Germline loops: CDR1 SGHVS, CDR2 FQNEAQ. Trimming removed 6 bases from V and 4 bases from J, with 19 bases in between. The CDR3 extends over 15 amino acids. The donors were in the approximately 130-subject validation cohort; that cohort was separate from the roughly 730-subject first cohort. Using immunoSEQ multiplex PCR, the repertoire was profiled, and TCRdb retains in-frame clones only, with some absent. The data hold around 200,000 clones, with around 88% observed a single time. Sequencing input: PBMCs. The rearrangement joins TRBV7-8 to TRBJ2-7, with D possibly being TRBD2 (5 bases). This TCR was sampled from a woman between 18 and 29 years old in good health and CMV-seronegative. The DNA of the CDR3 is TGTGCCAGCAGGGATAGAGGGAGCTTCGCTTACGAGCAGTACTTC. The encoded protein is CASRDRGSFAYEQYF.